This TCR beta chain was retrieved from a study of long-term antiretroviral therapy in people with HIV. Study-wide findings and caveats: Viral resistance, ART adherence and therapy changes all lacked available data. CDR3 length ranges were narrower in HIV repertoires than in controls. The study collected blood between about 2004 and 2017, possibly under older ART regimens.

Trimming cost V 4 bases and J 13 bases, with 25 bases left between them. The CDR3 covers 16 residues. The germline gives CDR1 SNHLY, CDR2 FYNNEI. With survey level as its setting, the immunoSEQ assay was v3.0. Target depth was about 35,000-50,000 T-cell genomes per sample. The assay was immunoSEQ multiplex PCR, and TCRdb's table has in-frame clones only and misses some. The table lists 25,000 to 30,000 clones, approximately 89% of them singletons. This clone has more than one count but fewer than ten. Antigen: not known. The genes are TRBV2 and TRBJ1-4, with a possible D match to TRBD1 (6 bases). Source: unsorted PBMCs, taken 3.1 years after starting antiretroviral therapy. The clonotype was recovered from a man younger than 35 with HIV. The CDR3 coding sequence is TGTGCCAGCAGTGCCACCTCGGGACACCGCCAGTTTGGACTGTTTTTT. Its translation: CASSATSGHRQFGLFF.